This T cell receptor beta chain is drawn from a study of spatial heterogeneity in lung cancer. Study at large: Raw reads contained each unique TCR and UMI combination more than ten times on average.

Study outcomes and limitations: Blood showed ubiquitous tumor TCRs more often at resection than at routine follow-up.

Each molecule of TCR cDNA was tagged with one unique molecular identifier. MiXCR was run by TCRdb on the 5' RACE reads, yielding one entry per CDR3 protein. In the table there are some 50,000 distinct CDR3 sequences, roughly 7.2% of which are singletons. This CDR3 is 15 amino acids long. Trimming removed 4 bases from V and 3 bases from J; junction bases left unmatched: 4. Per germline, CDR1 LGHDT and CDR2 YNNKEL (reference sequence). Time point indicated: sample taken at primary tumor resection. Whole RNA obtained from tumor, nontumor lung or frozen PBMC underwent sequencing without sorting. Donors were roughly 72 untreated early-stage non-small cell lung cancer patients. In the case of this clonotype: The target antigen is unknown.

V gene TRBV3-1 combines with J gene TRBJ2-1, with 9 bases matching TRBD2. The specimen was PBMCs, collected at surgery. The clonotype comes from a female donor with early-stage non-small cell lung cancer. CDR3 nucleotides: TGTGCCAGCAGCCTGAGGCGGGGGGGCTACAATGAGCAGTTCTTC. This encodes CASSLRRGGYNEQFF.